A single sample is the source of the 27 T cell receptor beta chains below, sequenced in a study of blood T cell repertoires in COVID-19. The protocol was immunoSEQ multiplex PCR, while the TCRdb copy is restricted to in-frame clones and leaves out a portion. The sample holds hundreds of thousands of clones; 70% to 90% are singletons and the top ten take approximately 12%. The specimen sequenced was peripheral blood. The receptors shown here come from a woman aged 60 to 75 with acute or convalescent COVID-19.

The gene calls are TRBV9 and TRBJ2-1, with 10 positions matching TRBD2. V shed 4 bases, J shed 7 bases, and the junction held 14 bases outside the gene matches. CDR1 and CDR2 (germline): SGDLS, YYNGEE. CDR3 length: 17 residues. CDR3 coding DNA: TGTGCCAGCAGCCCTTTGATCCTAGCGGGAGAGAGGAATGAGCAGTTCTTC. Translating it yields CASSPLILAGERNEQFF.

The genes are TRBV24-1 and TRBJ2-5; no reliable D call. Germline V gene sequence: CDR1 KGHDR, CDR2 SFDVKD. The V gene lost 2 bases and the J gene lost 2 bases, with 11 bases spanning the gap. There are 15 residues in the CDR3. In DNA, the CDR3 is TGTGCCACCAGTGATTCTCAAAGCGTTCAAGAGACCCAGTACTTC. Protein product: CATSDSQSVQETQYF.

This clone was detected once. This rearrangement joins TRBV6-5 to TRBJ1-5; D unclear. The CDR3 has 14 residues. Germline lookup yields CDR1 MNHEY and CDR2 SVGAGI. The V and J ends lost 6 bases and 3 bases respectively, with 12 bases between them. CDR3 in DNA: TGTGCCAGCAGCCTGGACGGGGTCAATCAGCCCCAGCATTTT. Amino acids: CASSLDGVNQPQHF.

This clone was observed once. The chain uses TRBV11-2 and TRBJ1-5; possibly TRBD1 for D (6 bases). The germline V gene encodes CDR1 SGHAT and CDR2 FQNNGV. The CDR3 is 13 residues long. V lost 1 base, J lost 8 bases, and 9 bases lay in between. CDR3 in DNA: TGTGCCAGCAGCTTAGGAGGGGGAAAGCCCCAGCATTTT. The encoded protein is CASSLGGGKPQHF.

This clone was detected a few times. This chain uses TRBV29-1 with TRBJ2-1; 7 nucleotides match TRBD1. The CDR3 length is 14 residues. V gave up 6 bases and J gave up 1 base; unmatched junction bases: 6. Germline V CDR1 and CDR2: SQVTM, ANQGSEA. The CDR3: CSVVGGASYNEQFF. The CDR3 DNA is TGCAGCGTGGTAGGGGGCGCGTCCTACAATGAGCAGTTCTTC.

CDR3 coding DNA: TGTGCCAGCAGCCCCGGACAGGGCAGTCAGCCCCAGCATTTT. Translation gives CASSPGQGSQPQHF. The rearrangement joins TRBV6-5 to TRBJ1-5; 8 positions agree with TRBD1. Germline V gene lookup returns CDR1 MNHEY and CDR2 SVGAGI. Unmatched junction bases numbered 7, after V lost 6 bases and J lost 6 bases. CDR3 length equals 14 residues.

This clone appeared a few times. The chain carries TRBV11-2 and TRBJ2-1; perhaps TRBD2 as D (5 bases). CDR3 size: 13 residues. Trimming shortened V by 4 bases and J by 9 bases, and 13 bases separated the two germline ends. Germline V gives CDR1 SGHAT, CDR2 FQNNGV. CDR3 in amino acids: CASSSWRRAEQFF. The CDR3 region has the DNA TGTGCCAGCAGCTCCTGGCGGCGGGCTGAGCAGTTCTTC.

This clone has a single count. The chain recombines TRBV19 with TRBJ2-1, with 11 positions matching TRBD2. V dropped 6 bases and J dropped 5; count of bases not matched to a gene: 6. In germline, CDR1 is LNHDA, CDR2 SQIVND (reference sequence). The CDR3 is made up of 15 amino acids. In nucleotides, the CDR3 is TGTGCCAGTAGGCCGACTAGCGGGGACCACAATGAGCAGTTCTTC. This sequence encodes CASRPTSGDHNEQFF.

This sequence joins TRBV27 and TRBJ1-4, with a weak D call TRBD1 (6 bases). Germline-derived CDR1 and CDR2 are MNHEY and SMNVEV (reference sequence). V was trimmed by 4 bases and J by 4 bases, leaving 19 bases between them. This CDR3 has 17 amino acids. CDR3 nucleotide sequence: TGTGCCAGCAGTTCCCTTTTTCGGGGGGCCCATAATGAAAAACTGTTTTTT. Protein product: CASSSLFRGAHNEKLFF.

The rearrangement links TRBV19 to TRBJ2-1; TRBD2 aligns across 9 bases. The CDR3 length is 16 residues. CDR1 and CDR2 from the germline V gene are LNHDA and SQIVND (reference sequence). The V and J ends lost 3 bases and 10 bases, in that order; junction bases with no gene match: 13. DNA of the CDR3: TGTGCCAGTAGTATCCCTGGGGTAGCGGGAGTCCGCGAGCAGTTCTTC. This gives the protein CASSIPGVAGVREQFF.

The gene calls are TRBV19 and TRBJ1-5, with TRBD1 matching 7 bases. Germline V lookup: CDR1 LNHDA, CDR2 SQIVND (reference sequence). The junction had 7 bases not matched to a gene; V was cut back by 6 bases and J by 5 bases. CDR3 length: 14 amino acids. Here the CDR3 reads CASSATGLDQPQHF. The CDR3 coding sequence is TGTGCCAGTAGCGCGACAGGGTTGGATCAGCCCCAGCATTTT.

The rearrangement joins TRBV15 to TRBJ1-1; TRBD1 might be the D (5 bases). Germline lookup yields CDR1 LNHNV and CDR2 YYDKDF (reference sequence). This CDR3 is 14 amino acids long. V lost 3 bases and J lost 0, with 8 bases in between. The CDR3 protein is CATSRTDMNTEAFF. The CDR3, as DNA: TGTGCCACCAGCAGGACAGATATGAACACTGAAGCTTTCTTT.

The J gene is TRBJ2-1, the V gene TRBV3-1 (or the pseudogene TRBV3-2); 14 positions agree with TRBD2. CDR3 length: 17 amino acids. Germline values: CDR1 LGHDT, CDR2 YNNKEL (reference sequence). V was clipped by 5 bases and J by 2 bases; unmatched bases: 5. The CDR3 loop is CASSTRLAGGTYNEQFF. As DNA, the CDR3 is TGTGCCAGCAGCACCAGACTAGCGGGAGGGACCTACAATGAGCAGTTCTTC.

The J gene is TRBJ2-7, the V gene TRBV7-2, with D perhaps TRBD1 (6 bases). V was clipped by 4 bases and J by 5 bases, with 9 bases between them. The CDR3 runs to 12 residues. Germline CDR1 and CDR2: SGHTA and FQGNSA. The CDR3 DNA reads TGTGCCAGCAGCTGGGGGCGGGACGAGCAGTACTTC. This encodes CASSWGRDEQYF.

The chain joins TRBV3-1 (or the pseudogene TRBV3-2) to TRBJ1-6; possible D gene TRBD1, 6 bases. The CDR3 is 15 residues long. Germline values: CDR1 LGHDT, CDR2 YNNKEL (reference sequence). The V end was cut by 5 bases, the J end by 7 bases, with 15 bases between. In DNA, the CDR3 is TGTGCCAGCAGCGATACGGGGGGGCTCAATTCACCCCTCCACTTT. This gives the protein CASSDTGGLNSPLHF.

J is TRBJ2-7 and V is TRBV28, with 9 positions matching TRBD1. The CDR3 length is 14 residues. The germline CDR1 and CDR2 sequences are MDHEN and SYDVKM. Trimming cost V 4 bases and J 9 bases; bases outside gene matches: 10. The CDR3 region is CASSWVQGANRQYF. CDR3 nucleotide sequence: TGTGCCAGCAGTTGGGTACAGGGGGCTAATCGGCAGTACTTC.

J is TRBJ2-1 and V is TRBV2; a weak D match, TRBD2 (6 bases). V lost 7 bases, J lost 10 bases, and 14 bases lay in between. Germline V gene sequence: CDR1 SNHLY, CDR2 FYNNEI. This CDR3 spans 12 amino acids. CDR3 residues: CASTLAGVEQFF. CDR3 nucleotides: TGTGCCAGCACACTAGCTGGGGTAGAGCAGTTCTTC. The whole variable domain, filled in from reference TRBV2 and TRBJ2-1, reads EPEVTQTPSHQVTQMGQEVILRCVPISNHLYFYWYRQILGQKVEFLVSFYNNEISEKSEIFDDQFSVERPDGSNFTLKIRSTKLEDSAMYFCASTLAGVEQFFGPGTRLTVL.

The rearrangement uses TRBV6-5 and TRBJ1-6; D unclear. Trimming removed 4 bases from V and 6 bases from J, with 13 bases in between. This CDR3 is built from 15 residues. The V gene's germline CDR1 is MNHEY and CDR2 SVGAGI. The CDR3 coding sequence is TGTGCCAGCAGTTTACTCGCTCGGGTTAATTCACCCCTCCACTTT. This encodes CASSLLARVNSPLHF.

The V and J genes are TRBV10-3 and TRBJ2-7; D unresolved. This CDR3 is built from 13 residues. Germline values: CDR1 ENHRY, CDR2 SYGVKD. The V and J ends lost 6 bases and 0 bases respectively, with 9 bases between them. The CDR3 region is CAISEASSYEQYF. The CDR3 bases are TGTGCCATCAGCGAGGCGAGCTCCTACGAGCAGTACTTC.

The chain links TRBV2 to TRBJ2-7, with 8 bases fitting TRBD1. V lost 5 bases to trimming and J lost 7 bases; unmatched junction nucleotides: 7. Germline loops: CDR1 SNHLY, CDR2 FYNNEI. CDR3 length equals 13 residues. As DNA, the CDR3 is TGTGCCAGCAGTCTACAGGGGGTAGGGGAGCAGTACTTC. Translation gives CASSLQGVGEQYF.

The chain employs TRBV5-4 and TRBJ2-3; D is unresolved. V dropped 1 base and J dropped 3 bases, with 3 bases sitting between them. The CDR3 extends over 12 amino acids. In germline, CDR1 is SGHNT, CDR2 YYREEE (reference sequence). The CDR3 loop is CASSLLTDTQYF. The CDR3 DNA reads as TGTGCCAGCAGCTTGCTGACAGATACGCAGTATTTT.

The chain's CDR3 is CASAGQGANGYTF. CDR3 coding DNA: TGTGCCTCGGCCGGACAGGGGGCTAATGGCTACACCTTC. The V and J genes are TRBV6-5 and TRBJ1-2; 11 bases agree with TRBD1. This CDR3 is built from 13 residues. With V trimmed by 11 bases and J by 6 bases, 8 bases remained unmatched. Germline V gene data show CDR1 as MNHEY and CDR2 as SVGAGI.

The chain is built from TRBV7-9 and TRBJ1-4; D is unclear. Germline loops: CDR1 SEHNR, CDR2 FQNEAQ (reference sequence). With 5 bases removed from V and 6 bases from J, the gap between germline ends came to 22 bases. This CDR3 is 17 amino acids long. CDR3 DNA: TGTGCCAGCAGCATTAGTAGCAGACGGAATCTCTATGAAAAACTGTTTTTT. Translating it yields CASSISSRRNLYEKLFF.

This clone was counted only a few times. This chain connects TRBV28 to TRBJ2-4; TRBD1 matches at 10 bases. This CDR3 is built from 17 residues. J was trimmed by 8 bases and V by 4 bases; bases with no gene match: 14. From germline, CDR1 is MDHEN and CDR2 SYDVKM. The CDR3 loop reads CASSSRPGQGYKDIQYF. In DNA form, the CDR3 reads TGTGCCAGCAGTTCAAGACCGGGACAGGGGTACAAGGACATTCAGTACTTC.

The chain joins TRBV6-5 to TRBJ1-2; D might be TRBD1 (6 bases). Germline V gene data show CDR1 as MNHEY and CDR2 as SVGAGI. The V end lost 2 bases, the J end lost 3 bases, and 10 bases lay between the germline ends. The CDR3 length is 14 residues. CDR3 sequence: CASSYTGSDYGYTF. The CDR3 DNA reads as TGTGCCAGCAGTTACACAGGGAGTGACTATGGCTACACCTTC.

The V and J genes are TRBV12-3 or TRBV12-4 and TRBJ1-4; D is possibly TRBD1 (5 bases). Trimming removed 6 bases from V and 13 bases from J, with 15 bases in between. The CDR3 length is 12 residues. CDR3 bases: TGTGCCAGCAGCTCGGACCGGGGGGTACTGTTTTTT. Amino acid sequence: CASSSDRGVLFF.

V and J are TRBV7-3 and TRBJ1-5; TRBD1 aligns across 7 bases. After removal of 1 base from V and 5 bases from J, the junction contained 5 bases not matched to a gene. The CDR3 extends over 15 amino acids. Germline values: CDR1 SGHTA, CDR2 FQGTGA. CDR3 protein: CASSLNGRGDQPQHF. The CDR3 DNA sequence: TGTGCCAGCAGCTTAAACGGCAGGGGGGATCAGCCCCAGCATTTT.